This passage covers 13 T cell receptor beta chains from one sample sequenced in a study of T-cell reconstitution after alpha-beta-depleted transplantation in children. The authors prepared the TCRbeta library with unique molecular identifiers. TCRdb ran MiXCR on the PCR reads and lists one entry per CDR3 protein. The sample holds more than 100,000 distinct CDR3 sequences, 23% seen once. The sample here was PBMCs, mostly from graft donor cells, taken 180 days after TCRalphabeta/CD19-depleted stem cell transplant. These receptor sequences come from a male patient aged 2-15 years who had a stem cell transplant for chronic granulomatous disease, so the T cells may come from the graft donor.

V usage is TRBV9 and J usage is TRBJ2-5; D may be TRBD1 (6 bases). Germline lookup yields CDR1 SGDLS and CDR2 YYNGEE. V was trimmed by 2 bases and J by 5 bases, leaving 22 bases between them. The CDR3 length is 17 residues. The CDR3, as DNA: TGTGCCAGCAGCGTGGACAGTCACTTTTATAGGGAGGAGACCCAGTACTTC. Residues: CASSVDSHFYREETQYF.

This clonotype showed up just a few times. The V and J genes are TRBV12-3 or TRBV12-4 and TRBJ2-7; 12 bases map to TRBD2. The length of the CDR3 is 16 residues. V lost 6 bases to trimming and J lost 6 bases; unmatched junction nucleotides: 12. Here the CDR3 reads CASRGLAGPYHSEQYF. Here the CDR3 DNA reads TGTGCCAGCAGGGGACTAGCGGGCCCCTACCACTCCGAGCAGTACTTC.

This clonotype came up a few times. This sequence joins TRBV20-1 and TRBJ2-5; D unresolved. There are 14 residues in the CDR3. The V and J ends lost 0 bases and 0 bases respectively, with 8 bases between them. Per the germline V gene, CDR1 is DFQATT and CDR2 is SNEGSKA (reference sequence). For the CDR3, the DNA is TGCAGTGCTAGAGACTGGGCAGACCAAGAGACCCAGTACTTC. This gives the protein CSARDWADQETQYF.

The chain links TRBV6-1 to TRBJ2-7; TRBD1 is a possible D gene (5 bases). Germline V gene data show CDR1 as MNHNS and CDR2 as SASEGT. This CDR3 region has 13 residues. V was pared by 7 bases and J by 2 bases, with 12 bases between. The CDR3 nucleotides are TGTGCCAGCAACTTATCCAGGGCCTACGAGCAGTACTTC. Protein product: CASNLSRAYEQYF.

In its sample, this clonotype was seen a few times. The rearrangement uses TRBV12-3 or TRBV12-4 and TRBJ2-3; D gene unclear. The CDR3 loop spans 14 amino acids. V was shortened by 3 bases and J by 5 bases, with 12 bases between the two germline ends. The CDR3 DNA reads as TGTGCCAGCAGTTTGATGGCGCTTGTAGATACGCAGTATTTT. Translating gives CASSLMALVDTQYF.

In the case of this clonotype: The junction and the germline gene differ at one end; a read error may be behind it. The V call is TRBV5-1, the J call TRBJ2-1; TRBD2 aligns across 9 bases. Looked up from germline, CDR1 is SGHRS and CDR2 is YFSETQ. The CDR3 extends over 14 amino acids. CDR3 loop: CASRFGGRDNEQFF. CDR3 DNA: TGCGCCAGCCGCTTCGGCGGGAGGGACAATGAGCAGTTCTTC.

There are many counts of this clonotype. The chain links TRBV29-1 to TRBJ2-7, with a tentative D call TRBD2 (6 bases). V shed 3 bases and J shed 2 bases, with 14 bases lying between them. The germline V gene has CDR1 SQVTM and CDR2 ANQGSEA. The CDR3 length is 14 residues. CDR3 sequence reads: CSVDAGSPPYEQYF. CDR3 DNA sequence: TGCAGCGTTGATGCGGGAAGTCCTCCCTACGAGCAGTACTTC.

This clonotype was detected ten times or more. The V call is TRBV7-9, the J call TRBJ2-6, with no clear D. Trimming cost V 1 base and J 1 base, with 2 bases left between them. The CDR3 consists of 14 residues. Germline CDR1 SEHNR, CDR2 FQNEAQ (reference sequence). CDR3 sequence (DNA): TGTGCCAGCAGCTTAGGGTCTGGGGCCAACGTCCTGACTTTC. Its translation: CASSLGSGANVLTF. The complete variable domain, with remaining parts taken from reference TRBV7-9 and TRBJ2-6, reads DTGVSQNPRHKITKRGQNVTFRCDPISEHNRLYWYRQTLGQGPEFLTYFQNEAQLEKSRLLSDRFSAERPKGSFSTLEIQRTEQGDSAMYLCASSLGSGANVLTFGAGSRLTVL.

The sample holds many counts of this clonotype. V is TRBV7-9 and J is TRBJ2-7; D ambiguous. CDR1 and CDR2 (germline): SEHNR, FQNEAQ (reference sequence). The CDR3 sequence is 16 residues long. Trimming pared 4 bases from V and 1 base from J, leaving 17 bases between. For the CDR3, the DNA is TGTGCCAGCAGCTCCGACTCGCCTGAGAGGTCCTACGAGCAGTACTTC. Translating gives CASSSDSPERSYEQYF.

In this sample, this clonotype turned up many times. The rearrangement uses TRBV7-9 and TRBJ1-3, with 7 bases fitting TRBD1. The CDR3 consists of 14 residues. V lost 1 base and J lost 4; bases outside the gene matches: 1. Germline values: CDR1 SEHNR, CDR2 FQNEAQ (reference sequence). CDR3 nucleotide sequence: TGTGCCAGCAGCTTAGGGACAGGAGGAAACACCATATATTTT. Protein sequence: CASSLGTGGNTIYF.

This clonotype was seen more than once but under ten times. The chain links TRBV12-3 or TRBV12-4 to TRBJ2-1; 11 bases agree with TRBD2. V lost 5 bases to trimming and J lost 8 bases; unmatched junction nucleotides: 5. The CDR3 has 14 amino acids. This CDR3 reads CASSPWGLADEQFF. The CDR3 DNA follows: TGTGCCAGCAGTCCGTGGGGACTAGCGGATGAGCAGTTCTTC.

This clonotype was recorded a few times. In DNA form, the CDR3 reads TGTGCCAGCAGTTCCACCCATCGCCCCCATGAGCAGTTCTTC. Amino acids: CASSSTHRPHEQFF. J is TRBJ2-1 and V is TRBV27; no reliable D call. With 4 bases removed from V and 8 bases from J, the gap between germline ends came to 15 bases. Per germline, CDR1 MNHEY and CDR2 SMNVEV (reference sequence). The CDR3 is 14 residues long.

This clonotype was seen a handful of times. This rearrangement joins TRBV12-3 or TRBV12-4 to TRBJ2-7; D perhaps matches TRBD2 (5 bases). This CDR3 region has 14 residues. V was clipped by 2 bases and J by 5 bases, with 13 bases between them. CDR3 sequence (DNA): TGTGCCAGCAGTTTATTAGGAGGTATCCACGAGCAGTACTTC. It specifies CASSLLGGIHEQYF.